One and the same sample provided the 21 T cell receptor beta chains below, sequenced in a study of blood T cell repertoires in COVID-19. TCRdb's copy holds only in-frame clones and misses some; the assay was immunoSEQ multiplex PCR. The sample carries about 270,000 clones, more than 70% recorded once. Sequenced sample: peripheral blood. The origin of the receptors is an elderly woman with COVID-19, enrolled during active disease.

This chain links TRBV7-3 with TRBJ2-3; D not certain. The V end was cut by 5 bases, the J end by 2 bases, with 14 bases between. Germline V gene lookup returns CDR1 SGHTA and CDR2 FQGTGA. The length of the CDR3 is 15 residues. CDR3 bases: TGTGCCAGCAGCCCGCAGGCAGGATTCACAGATACGCAGTATTTT. Translation gives CASSPQAGFTDTQYF.

The rearrangement uses TRBV3-1 (or the pseudogene TRBV3-2) and TRBJ1-2; D unclear. Trimming shortened V by 2 bases and J by 6 bases, and 13 bases separated the two germline ends. Germline values: CDR1 LGHDT, CDR2 YNNKEL (reference sequence). The CDR3 totals 14 residues. CDR3 sequence reads: CASSQSRGTDGYTF. CDR3 bases: TGTGCCAGCAGCCAATCTCGGGGTACGGATGGCTACACCTTC.

This sequence joins TRBV5-4 and TRBJ2-5, with D unclear. The CDR3 length is 13 residues. CDR1 is SGHNT, CDR2 YYREEE, per germline (reference sequence). With 0 bases removed from V and 5 bases from J, the gap between germline ends came to 8 bases. Written as DNA, the CDR3 is TGTGCCAGCAGCTTGGATGCTGCGGAGACCCAGTACTTC. Amino acid sequence: CASSLDAAETQYF.

The CDR3 spells CAWSGQREAFF. The CDR3 nucleotides read TGTGCCTGGAGTGGACAGCGTGAAGCTTTCTTT. The V gene is TRBV30, the J gene TRBJ1-1; a weak D match, TRBD1 (5 bases). The CDR3 has 11 amino acids. Germline V lookup: CDR1 GTSNPN, CDR2 SVGIG (reference sequence). With 1 base removed from V and 7 bases from J, the gap between germline ends came to 7 bases.

The rearrangement joins TRBV18 to TRBJ1-3; D unclear. Looked up from germline, CDR1 is KGHSH and CDR2 is LQKENI. V gave up 2 bases and J gave up 0 bases, with 8 bases separating them. This CDR3 is built from 15 residues. The DNA for the CDR3 is TGTGCCAGCTCACCAGTGGGGAGCTCTGGAAACACCATATATTTT. Protein: CASSPVGSSGNTIYF.

This chain joins TRBV18 and TRBJ2-2, with D hard to call. Germline-derived CDR1 and CDR2 are KGHSH and LQKENI. The germline V and J ends were trimmed by 3 bases and 4 bases, with 15 bases remaining between them. This CDR3 is built from 16 residues. The CDR3 DNA sequence: TGTGCCAGCTCACCGATAACCGCGGTAGGCACCGGGGAGCTGTTTTTT. Translating it yields CASSPITAVGTGELFF.

This chain joins TRBV7-9 and TRBJ2-6, with TRBD1 as a possible D gene (6 bases). Between the trimmed V and J ends, which lost 3 bases and 13 bases, there was a span of 10 bases. The germline gives CDR1 SEHNR, CDR2 FQNEAQ (reference sequence). The CDR3 sequence is 12 residues long. The CDR3 loop reads CASSFDRLVLTF. CDR3 DNA sequence: TGTGCCAGCAGCTTTGACAGGCTAGTCCTGACTTTC. Full variable domain (missing parts from reference TRBV7-9 and TRBJ2-6): DTGVSQNPRHKITKRGQNVTFRCDPISEHNRLYWYRQTLGQGPEFLTYFQNEAQLEKSRLLSDRFSAERPKGSFSTLEIQRTEQGDSAMYLCASSFDRLVLTFGAGSRLTVL.

CDR3 sequence (DNA): TGTGCCAGTAGTATTGAGGCCATCTCTGGAAACACCATATATTTT. It codes for CASSIEAISGNTIYF. This rearrangement joins TRBV19 to TRBJ1-3; D is uncertain. The germline V and J ends were trimmed by 3 bases and 0 bases, with 9 bases remaining between them. Germline lookup yields CDR1 LNHDA and CDR2 SQIVND (reference sequence). There are 15 residues in the CDR3.

The chain couples TRBV10-3 to TRBJ1-3; no clear D gene. There are 15 residues in the CDR3. CDR1 is ENHRY, CDR2 SYGVKD, per germline. Trimming shortened V by 7 bases and J by 0 bases, and 13 bases separated the two germline ends. The CDR3 sequence is CAIKGTGSSGNTIYF. In nucleotides, the CDR3 is TGTGCCATCAAGGGAACGGGGAGCTCTGGAAACACCATATATTTT.

The rearrangement links TRBV19 to TRBJ1-1, with 9 bases matching TRBD1. J gave up 4 bases and V 9 bases, and 12 bases lay outside the gene matches. Germline V gene lookup returns CDR1 LNHDA and CDR2 SQIVND (reference sequence). CDR3 length: 15 residues. CDR3 nucleotide sequence: TGTGCCAGCCAGAGGCCGGGACAGGGCGCCACTGAAGCTTTCTTT. As protein: CASQRPGQGATEAFF.

This clone was counted only a few times. The CDR3 sequence: CAWSTGNSYGYTF. The CDR3 bases are TGTGCCTGGAGTACAGGGAATTCCTATGGCTACACCTTC. The V gene is TRBV30, the J gene TRBJ1-2, with TRBD1 as a possible D gene (6 bases). CDR3 size: 13 residues. The V end lost 2 bases, the J end lost 4 bases, and 11 bases lay between the germline ends. From germline, CDR1 is GTSNPN and CDR2 SVGIG (reference sequence).

This clone was recorded only once. This chain uses TRBV18 with TRBJ2-5, with D possibly being TRBD1 (5 bases). Germline CDR1 and CDR2: KGHSH and LQKENI. This CDR3 contains 14 residues. Trimming took off 0 bases at V and 3 bases at J, with 8 bases between the two ends. The CDR3 DNA sequence: TGTGCCAGCTCACCACCCCCAGGGAAAGAGACCCAGTACTTC. This sequence encodes CASSPPPGKETQYF.

V and J are TRBV28 and TRBJ1-2; TRBD1 matches at 7 bases. This CDR3 contains 15 residues. Germline-derived CDR1 and CDR2 are MDHEN and SYDVKM. The V gene end was trimmed by 4 bases and the J gene end by 0 bases; junction bases not matched to a gene: 5. CDR3 sequence: CASSSPGGTNYGYTF. DNA for the CDR3: TGTGCCAGCAGTTCCCCAGGGGGAACTAACTATGGCTACACCTTC.

For the CDR3, the DNA is TGTGCCAGCAGTTCTCCCCGGGACAGGGGCTATAATTCACCCCTCCACTTT. Encoded protein: CASSSPRDRGYNSPLHF. V gene TRBV28 combines with J gene TRBJ1-6; 10 nucleotides agree with TRBD1. CDR1 and CDR2 (germline): MDHEN, SYDVKM. The J segment lost 3 bases and the V segment lost 4 bases, leaving 6 bases of the junction unmatched. The CDR3 length is 17 residues.

A remark on this clone: The CDR3 does not end in the conserved phenylalanine or tryptophan, so this is likely a read error. The CDR3 here is CASRLGQIYGYTS. CDR3 sequence (DNA): TGTGCCAGCCGCTTGGGACAGATCTATGGCTACACCTCC. The chain uses TRBV19 and TRBJ1-2; 7 bases fit TRBD1. The CDR3 consists of 13 residues. With 9 bases clipped from V and 4 bases from J, the junction kept 8 bases outside the gene matches. From germline, CDR1 is LNHDA and CDR2 SQIVND (reference sequence).

As for this clone: Other DNA sequences in this sample translate to the same CDR3. The J gene is TRBJ1-3, the V gene TRBV19; D gene unclear. Trimming took off 5 bases at V and 1 base at J, with 6 bases between the two ends. Germline V gene sequence: CDR1 LNHDA, CDR2 SQIVND (reference sequence). CDR3 length: 13 residues. The CDR3 region is CASSDISGNTIYF. The DNA for the CDR3 is TGTGCCAGTAGTGACATTTCTGGAAACACCATATATTTT.

The chain carries TRBV3-1 (or the pseudogene TRBV3-2) and TRBJ1-1; D is unclear. The CDR3 contains 14 residues. V was cut by 1 base and J by 1 base, with 7 bases left in between. Germline V gives CDR1 LGHDT, CDR2 YNNKEL (reference sequence). Here the CDR3 DNA reads TGTGCCAGCAGCCAAGCTCTGTCGAACACTGAAGCTTTCTTT. Translated: CASSQALSNTEAFF.

The chain carries TRBV5-1 and TRBJ2-3; weak D call: TRBD1 (6 bases). The CDR3 is 14 residues long. V lost 2 bases and J 1 base, leaving 8 bases between the germline ends. Germline assignment: CDR1 SGHRS and CDR2 YFSETQ. The CDR3 sequence: CASSLQGGTDTQYF. The DNA for the CDR3 is TGCGCCAGCAGCTTACAGGGAGGCACAGATACGCAGTATTTT.

The rearrangement uses TRBV7-8 and TRBJ1-5; D perhaps matches TRBD1 (6 bases). The CDR3 is made up of 14 amino acids. V shed 3 bases and J shed 6 bases, with 12 bases lying between them. Germline V gene lookup returns CDR1 SGHVS and CDR2 FQNEAQ. CDR3: CASSLGQTFQPQHF. The CDR3 DNA is TGTGCCAGCAGCTTGGGACAAACGTTTCAGCCCCAGCATTTT. Full variable domain (remainder filled in from reference TRBV7-8 and TRBJ1-5): GAGVSQSPRYKVAKRGQDVALRCDPISGHVSLFWYQQALGQGPEFLTYFQNEAQLDKSGLPSDRFFAERPEGSVSTLKIQRTQQEDSAVYLCASSLGQTFQPQHFGDGTRLSIL.

CDR3 sequence reads: CASSRAGTTNEKLFF. For the CDR3, the DNA is TGTGCCAGTAGTCGAGCAGGGACAACTAATGAAAAACTGTTTTTT. The chain combines TRBV19 with TRBJ1-4, with TRBD1 as a possible D gene (5 bases). V lost 5 bases and J lost 0, with 10 bases in between. The CDR3 covers 15 residues. CDR1 is LNHDA and CDR2 is SQIVND in the germline V gene (reference sequence).

The chain employs TRBV19 and TRBJ1-5; no clear D. V lost 7 bases, J lost 9 bases, and 22 bases lay in between. CDR1 is LNHDA and CDR2 is SQIVND in the germline V gene (reference sequence). The CDR3 runs 15 residues. The CDR3 DNA is TGTGCCAGTAAAGGTGTAGGCGTATCGAGCGGGCCCCAGCATTTT. Protein: CASKGVGVSSGPQHF.